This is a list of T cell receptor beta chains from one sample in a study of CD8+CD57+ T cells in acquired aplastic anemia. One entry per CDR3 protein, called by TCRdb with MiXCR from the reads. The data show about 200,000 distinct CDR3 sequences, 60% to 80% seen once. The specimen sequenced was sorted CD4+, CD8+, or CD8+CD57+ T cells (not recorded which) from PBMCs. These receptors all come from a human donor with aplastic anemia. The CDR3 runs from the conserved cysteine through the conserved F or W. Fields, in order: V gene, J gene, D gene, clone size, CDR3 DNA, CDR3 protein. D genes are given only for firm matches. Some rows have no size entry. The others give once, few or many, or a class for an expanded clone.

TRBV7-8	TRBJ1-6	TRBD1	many	TGTGCCAGCAGCCCTAGACAGGGCGCGTCACCCCTCCACTTT	CASSPRQGASPLHF
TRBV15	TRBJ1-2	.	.	TGTGCCACCAGCAGGAACCTCGGGCTTCCCTCTTCCGGCTACACCTTC	CATSRNLGLPSSGYTF
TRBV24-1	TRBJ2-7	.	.	TGTGCCACCAGTGATACAGGTAACTACGAGCAGTACTTC	CATSDTGNYEQYF
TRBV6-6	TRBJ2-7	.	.	TGTGCCAGCAGTCCCACAGGTACTAGCTCCTACGAGCAGTACTTC	CASSPTGTSSYEQYF
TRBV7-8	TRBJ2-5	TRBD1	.	TGTGCCAGCAGCTCGGACAGGCAAGAGACCCAGTACTTC	CASSSDRQETQYF
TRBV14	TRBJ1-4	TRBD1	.	TGTGCCAGCGACCTATCGGACAGGGGGCTTAGCACTAATGAAAAACTGTTTTTT	CASDLSDRGLSTNEKLFF
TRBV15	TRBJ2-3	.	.	TGTGCCACCAGCAGAGATCGGGTTAGCGCAGATACGCAGTATTTT	CATSRDRVSADTQYF
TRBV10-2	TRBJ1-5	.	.	TGCGCCAGCAGTGAGTCGGGGTATCGGAATCAGCCCCAGCATTTT	CASSESGYRNQPQHF
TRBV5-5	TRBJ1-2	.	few	TGTGCCAGCAGCTTGGAGGCACTTGGCTACACCTTC	CASSLEALGYTF
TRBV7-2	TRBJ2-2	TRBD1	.	TGTGCCAGCAGCCCGCATACAGGGGGCGCTTACCCCGGGGAGCTGTTTTTT	CASSPHTGGAYPGELFF
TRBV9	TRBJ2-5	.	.	TGTGCCAGCAGCGTAGGGCTCGGACCAGAGACCCAGTACTTC	CASSVGLGPETQYF
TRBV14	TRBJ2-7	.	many	TGTGCCAGCAGCCAAGGGCCTTCGGAGCAGTACTTC	CASSQGPSEQYF
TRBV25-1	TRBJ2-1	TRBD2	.	TGTGCCAGCAGTGATCGGTCTAGCGGGAGGGCTAATGAGCAGTTCTTC	CASSDRSSGRANEQFF
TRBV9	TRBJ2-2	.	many	TGTGCCAGCAGCGTAGATGGGACGAACACCGGGGAGCTGTTTTTT	CASSVDGTNTGELFF
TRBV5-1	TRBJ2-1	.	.	TGCGCCAGCAGCGGAAGGACAGAGCGGACCCTATACAATGAGCAGTTCTTC	CASSGRTERTLYNEQFF
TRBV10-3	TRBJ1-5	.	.	TGTGCCATCAGTGAGTTCGGGGGGGTAAGCAATCAGCCCCAGCATTTT	CAISEFGGVSNQPQHF
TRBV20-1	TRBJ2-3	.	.	TGCAGTGCTAGAGATACCGGGGGCGCACCAGATACGCAGTATTTT	CSARDTGGAPDTQYF
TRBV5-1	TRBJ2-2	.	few	TGCGCCAGCAGCTGGCCCAAGGACTACACCGGGGAGCTGTTTTTT	CASSWPKDYTGELFF
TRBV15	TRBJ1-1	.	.	TGTGCCACCAGCAGCCGCGCGGGACACACTGAAGCTTTCTTT	CATSSRAGHTEAFF
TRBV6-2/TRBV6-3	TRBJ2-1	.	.	TGTGCCAGCAGTTCGGGACTTTTAAACAATGAGCAGTTCTTC	CASSSGLLNNEQFF
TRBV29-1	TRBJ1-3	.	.	TGCAGCGTTGAACAATCTGGAAACACCATATATTTT	CSVEQSGNTIYF
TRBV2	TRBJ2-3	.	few	TGTGCCAGCAGGAAGGACAGTAGCACAGATACGCAGTATTTT	CASRKDSSTDTQYF
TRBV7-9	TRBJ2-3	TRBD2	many	TGTGCCAGCAGCCTTACCACTAGCGGGGGGGCGTTGGATACGCAGTATTTT	CASSLTTSGGALDTQYF
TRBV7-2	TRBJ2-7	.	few	TGTGCCAGCAGCCTTCGAACAGCGGCGACCTACGAGCAGTACTTC	CASSLRTAATYEQYF
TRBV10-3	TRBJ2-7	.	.	TGTGCCATCAGTGAGTCGAAAGCAGGACGCTACGAGCAGTACTTC	CAISESKAGRYEQYF
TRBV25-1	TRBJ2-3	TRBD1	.	TGTGCCAGCAGTGAATCCCCAGGGAGGGGGACAGGGGTTTTTGGCACAGATACGCAGTATTTC	CASSESPGRGTGVFGTDTQYF
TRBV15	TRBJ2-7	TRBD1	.	TGTGCCACCAGCAAGTCCGGGACAGGGGGCTTGGGGCAGTACTTC	CATSKSGTGGLGQYF
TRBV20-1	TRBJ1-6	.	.	TGCAGTGCTAGAGGAGTGACAGGAGCTTATAATTCACCCCTCCACTTT	CSARGVTGAYNSPLHF
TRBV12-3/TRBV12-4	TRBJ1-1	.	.	TGTGCCAGCAGTTCTGGGGCCATGAACACTGAAGCTTTCTTT	CASSSGAMNTEAFF
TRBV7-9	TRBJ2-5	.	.	TGTGCCAGCAGCTTAGGGAGGTACCAAGAGACCCAGTACTTC	CASSLGRYQETQYF
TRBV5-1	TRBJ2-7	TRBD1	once	TGCGCCAGCAGCTGGGGGACAGGGAACTACGAGCAGTACTTC	CASSWGTGNYEQYF
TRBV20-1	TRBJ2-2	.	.	TGCAGTGCTAGATCCCCGAAGACCGGGGAGCTGTTTTTT	CSARSPKTGELFF
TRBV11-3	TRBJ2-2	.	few	TGTGCCAGCAGCTTGAATAGGTTGGCCGGGGAGCTGTTTTTT	CASSLNRLAGELFF